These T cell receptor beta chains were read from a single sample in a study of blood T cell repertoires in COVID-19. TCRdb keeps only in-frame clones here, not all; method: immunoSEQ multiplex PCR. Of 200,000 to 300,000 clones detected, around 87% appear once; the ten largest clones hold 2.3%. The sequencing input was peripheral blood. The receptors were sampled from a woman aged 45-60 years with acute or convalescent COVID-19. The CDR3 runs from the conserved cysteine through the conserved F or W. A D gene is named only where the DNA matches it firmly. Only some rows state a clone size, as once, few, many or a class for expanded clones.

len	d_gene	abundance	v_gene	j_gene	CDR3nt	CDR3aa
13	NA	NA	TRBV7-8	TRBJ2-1	TGTGCCAGCAGCTTAGCGAACCGAGTTGAGCAGTTCTTC	CASSLANRVEQFF
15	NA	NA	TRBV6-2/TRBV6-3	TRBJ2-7	TGTGCCAGCAGTCCCGGGACTGCTAGCTCCTACGAGCAGTACTTC	CASSPGTASSYEQYF
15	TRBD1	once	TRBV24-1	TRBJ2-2	TGTGCCACCAGTGATTCCGGACAGGGGGCCGGGGAGCTGTTTTTT	CATSDSGQGAGELFF
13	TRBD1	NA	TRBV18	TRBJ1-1	TGTGCCAGCTCACCTACAGGGGACGCTGAAGCTTTCTTT	CASSPTGDAEAFF
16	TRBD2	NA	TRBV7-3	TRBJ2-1	TGTGCCAGCAGCCCCAGGACTAGCGGGATAAGGAATGAGCAGTTCTTC	CASSPRTSGIRNEQFF
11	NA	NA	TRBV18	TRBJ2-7	TGTGCCAGCTCACCCGCCTACGAGCAGTACTTC	CASSPAYEQYF
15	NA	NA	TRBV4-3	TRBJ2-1	TGCGCCAGCAGCCAAGATTGGCTAGCTTACAATGAGCAGTTCTTC	CASSQDWLAYNEQFF
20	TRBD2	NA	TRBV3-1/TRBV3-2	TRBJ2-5	TGTGCCAGCAGCCAAGGAGTTGGTAGCGGGAGAGTTTTTAGAGGAGAGACCCAGTACTTC	CASSQGVGSGRVFRGETQYF
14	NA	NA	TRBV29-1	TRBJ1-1	TGCAGCGTTCCTGAGGACTCGTTGAACACTGAAGCTTTCTTT	CSVPEDSLNTEAFF
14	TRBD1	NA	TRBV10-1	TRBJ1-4	TGCGCCAGCAGTCCGGACAGGGGGCTTGAAAAACTGTTTTTT	CASSPDRGLEKLFF
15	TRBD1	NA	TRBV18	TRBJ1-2	TGTGCCAGCTCTCACGGACAGGCCCCTAACTATGGCTACACCTTC	CASSHGQAPNYGYTF
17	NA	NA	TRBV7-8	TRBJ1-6	TGTGCCAGCAGCCCCGGCACAGGTACCGTCTATAATTCACCCCTCCACTTT	CASSPGTGTVYNSPLHF
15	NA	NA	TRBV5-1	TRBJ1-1	TGCGCCAGCAAGGATCCCCGACTTGGGAACACTGAAGCTTTCTTT	CASKDPRLGNTEAFF
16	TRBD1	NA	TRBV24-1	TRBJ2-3	TGTGCCACCAGTGACCCGACAGGGGGCTTGACAGATACGCAGTATTTT	CATSDPTGGLTDTQYF
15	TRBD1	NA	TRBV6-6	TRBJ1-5	TGTGCCAGCAGTTTCGGGGGACAGGGCAATCAGCCCCAGCATTTT	CASSFGGQGNQPQHF
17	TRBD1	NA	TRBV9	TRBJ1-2	TGTGCCAGCAGCGCCGTGGGACAGGGTCGATCTAGTGGTGGCTACACCTTC	CASSAVGQGRSSGGYTF
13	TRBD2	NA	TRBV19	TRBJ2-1	TGTGCCAGTATGGCTAGCGGTTACAATGAGCAGTTCTTC	CASMASGYNEQFF
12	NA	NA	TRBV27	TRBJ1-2	TGTGCCAGCAGTTTAGCAGGGGATGGCTACACCTTC	CASSLAGDGYTF
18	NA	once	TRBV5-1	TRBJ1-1	TGCGCCAGCAGCTTGGTTGGGGGGATCGTAGGGATGAACACTGAAGCTTTCTTT	CASSLVGGIVGMNTEAFF
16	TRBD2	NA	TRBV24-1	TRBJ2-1	TGTGCCACCAGTGATCTAGATAGCGGGAGGGCTGGCGAGCAGTTCTTC	CATSDLDSGRAGEQFF
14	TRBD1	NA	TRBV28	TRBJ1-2	TGTGCCAGCAGACGGACAGGGATTTACTATGGCTACACCTTC	CASRRTGIYYGYTF
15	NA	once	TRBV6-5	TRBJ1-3	TGTGCCAGCAGAGCGACAGTACGCTCTGGAAACACCATATATTTT	CASRATVRSGNTIYF
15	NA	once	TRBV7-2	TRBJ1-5	TGTGCCAGCAGCTTAGTGGCAGGGAGCAATCAGCCCCAGCATTTT	CASSLVAGSNQPQHF
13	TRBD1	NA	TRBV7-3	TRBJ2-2	TGTGCCTGCGGACAGGGGGGCACCGGGGAGCTGTTTTTT	CACGQGGTGELFF
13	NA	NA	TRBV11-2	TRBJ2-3	TGTGCCAGCAGCGGGAACAGGGCAGATACGCAGTATTTT	CASSGNRADTQYF
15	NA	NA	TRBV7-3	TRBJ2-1	TGTGCCAGCAGCTTAAATCGCGGGAACTACAATGAGCAGTTCTTC	CASSLNRGNYNEQFF